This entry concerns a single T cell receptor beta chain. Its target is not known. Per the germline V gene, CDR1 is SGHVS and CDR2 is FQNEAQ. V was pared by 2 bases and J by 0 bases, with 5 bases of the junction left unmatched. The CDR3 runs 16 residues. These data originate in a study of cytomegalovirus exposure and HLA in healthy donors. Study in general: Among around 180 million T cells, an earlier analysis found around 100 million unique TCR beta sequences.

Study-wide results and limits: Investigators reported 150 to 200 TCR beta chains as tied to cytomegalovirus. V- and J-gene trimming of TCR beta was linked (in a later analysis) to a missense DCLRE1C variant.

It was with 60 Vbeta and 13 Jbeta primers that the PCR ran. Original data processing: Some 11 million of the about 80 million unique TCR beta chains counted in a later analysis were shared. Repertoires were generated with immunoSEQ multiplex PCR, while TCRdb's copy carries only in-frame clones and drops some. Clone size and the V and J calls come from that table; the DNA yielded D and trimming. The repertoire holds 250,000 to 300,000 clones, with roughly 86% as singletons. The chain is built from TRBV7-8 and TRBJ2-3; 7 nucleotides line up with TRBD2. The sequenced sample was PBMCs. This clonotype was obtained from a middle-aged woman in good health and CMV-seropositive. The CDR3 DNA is TGTGCCAGCAGCTTACAGACTAGCCCTAGCACAGATACGCAGTATTTT. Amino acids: CASSLQTSPSTDTQYF.